This passage covers 18 T cell receptor beta chains from one sample sequenced in a study of OX40 agonist ivuxolimab in advanced cancers. The method was immunoSEQ multiplex PCR; TCRdb's version includes in-frame clones alone and lacks a portion of them. The data hold roughly 93,000 clones, with 90% to 95% observed a single time. The source material was CD4+ or CD8+ T cells sorted from blood, sampled in a trial of the OX40 agonist ivuxolimab. Every receptor here comes from an adult with an advanced solid tumor such as melanoma, head and neck, liver or kidney cancer.

The chain recombines TRBV30 with TRBJ1-4, with D tentatively TRBD1 (5 bases). Trimming stripped 5 bases from V and 8 bases from J, with 15 bases between. CDR1 is GTSNPN and CDR2 is SVGIG in the germline V gene (reference sequence). CDR3 size: 13 residues. CDR3: CAWDRTPTEKLFF. CDR3 DNA: TGTGCCTGGGATCGGACACCTACGGAAAAACTGTTTTTT.

The V and J genes are TRBV27 and TRBJ1-1, with 7 bases fitting TRBD1. J was trimmed by 0 bases and V by 3 bases; bases with no gene match: 13. The CDR3 contains 18 residues. Germline loops: CDR1 MNHEY, CDR2 SMNVEV (reference sequence). As DNA, the CDR3 is TGTGCCAGCAGTTTCACGACCGACAGGGTACGGATGAACACTGAAGCTTTCTTT. Translated: CASSFTTDRVRMNTEAFF.

The rearrangement uses TRBV30 and TRBJ2-5, with 8 bases identical to TRBD2. Trimming cost V 3 bases and J 5 bases; bases outside gene matches: 11. Germline CDR1 GTSNPN, CDR2 SVGIG (reference sequence). The CDR3 covers 15 residues. The CDR3 protein is CAWRVGGASKETQYF. The CDR3 bases are TGTGCCTGGAGGGTCGGGGGGGCATCCAAGGAGACCCAGTACTTC.

The chain carries TRBV5-1 and TRBJ2-1; TRBD2 aligns across 9 bases. The CDR3 contains 15 residues. V lost 2 bases and J lost 5; bases outside the gene matches: 5. Germline V gene sequence: CDR1 SGHRS, CDR2 YFSETQ. CDR3 protein: CASSFRAGGNNEQFF. CDR3 DNA: TGCGCCAGCAGCTTCCGAGCGGGAGGAAACAATGAGCAGTTCTTC.

The chain uses TRBV6-5 and TRBJ2-1; TRBD2 agrees at 10 bases. Germline trimming cut 0 bases from V and 10 bases from J; bases unmatched to any gene: 6. Germline CDR1 and CDR2: MNHEY and SVGAGI. The CDR3 totals 15 residues. The CDR3 loop reads CASSYSRLAGEEQFF. The CDR3, as DNA: TGTGCCAGCAGTTACTCGAGACTAGCGGGCGAGGAGCAGTTCTTC.

V usage is TRBV30 and J usage is TRBJ1-2; D is perhaps TRBD1 (5 bases). Trimming removed 0 bases at V and 7 bases at J, with 9 bases between. Germline V gene data show CDR1 as GTSNPN and CDR2 as SVGIG (reference sequence). The CDR3 spans 12 residues. CDR3 protein: CAWSVRGIGYTF. The DNA of the CDR3 is TGTGCCTGGAGTGTACGGGGGATTGGCTACACCTTC.

The rearrangement joins TRBV5-1 to TRBJ2-1; TRBD2 aligns across 9 bases. V shed 4 bases, J shed 6 bases, and the junction held 11 bases outside the gene matches. CDR1 is SGHRS and CDR2 is YFSETQ in the germline V gene. There are 16 residues in the CDR3. CDR3 residues: CASSGGRREGLNEQFF. The CDR3 DNA is TGCGCCAGCAGCGGGGGTCGGCGGGAGGGCCTCAATGAGCAGTTCTTC.

The chain uses TRBV12-5 and TRBJ1-5; D remains ambiguous. The germline V and J ends were trimmed by 3 bases and 10 bases, with 22 bases remaining between them. The CDR3 has 16 amino acids. Germline V gene data show CDR1 as LGHNT and CDR2 as FRNRAP. This CDR3 is CASGLGSDRSLAPQHF. The CDR3 nucleotides read TGTGCTAGTGGTTTAGGTTCGGACCGGTCTTTAGCTCCCCAGCATTTT.

V gene TRBV5-1 combines with J gene TRBJ2-1, with a weak D call TRBD2 (6 bases). V lost 4 bases, J lost 6 bases, and 20 bases lay in between. This CDR3 has 16 residues. The germline CDR1 and CDR2 sequences are SGHRS and YFSETQ. CDR3 DNA sequence: TGCGCCAGCAGCCCTCAGGTTGATCTGGGGGGCAATGAGCAGTTCTTC. Translated: CASSPQVDLGGNEQFF.

The sample holds a few counts of this clone. V and J are TRBV10-1 and TRBJ2-2; D gene uncertain. Trimming shortened V by 9 bases and J by 4 bases, and 9 bases separated the two germline ends. The CDR3 is 12 amino acids. CDR1 and CDR2 (germline): WNHNN, SYGVQD (reference sequence). This CDR3 is CASAPTTGELFF. The CDR3 nucleotides read TGCGCCAGTGCCCCAACCACCGGGGAGCTGTTTTTT.

The chain has TRBV2 and TRBJ2-7; D is possibly TRBD1 (7 bases). CDR1 SNHLY and CDR2 FYNNEI come from the germline V gene. The V end lost 6 bases, the J end lost 4 bases, and 13 bases lay between the germline ends. This CDR3 has 13 residues. For the CDR3, the DNA is TGTGCCAGCAGGGCTCAGGGGGGATACGAGCAGTACTTC. This sequence encodes CASRAQGGYEQYF. Full variable domain (missing parts from reference TRBV2 and TRBJ2-7): EPEVTQTPSHQVTQMGQEVILRCVPISNHLYFYWYRQILGQKVEFLVSFYNNEISEKSEIFDDQFSVERPDGSNFTLKIRSTKLEDSAMYFCASRAQGGYEQYFGPGTRLTVT.

This sequence joins TRBV19 and TRBJ2-7, with D possibly being TRBD1 or TRBD2 (6 bases each). V was pared by 5 bases and J by 2 bases, with 13 bases between. Germline assignment: CDR1 LNHDA and CDR2 SQIVND (reference sequence). The CDR3 spans 14 residues. CDR3 loop: CASSEGGPPYEQYF. The CDR3 coding sequence is TGTGCCAGTAGTGAGGGGGGCCCCCCCTACGAGCAGTACTTC.

V and J are TRBV10-3 and TRBJ2-3; TRBD2 matches 15 bases. The CDR3 has 16 residues. J lost 3 bases, V lost 3 bases, and 1 base had no gene match. The germline V gene encodes CDR1 ENHRY and CDR2 SYGVKD. CDR3 sequence reads: CAISDGTSGRTDTQYF. CDR3 sequence (DNA): TGTGCCATCAGTGATGGGACTAGCGGGAGGACAGATACGCAGTATTTT.

CDR3 sequence reads: CASSVGDTEAFF. The CDR3 nucleotides read TGTGCCAGCAGTGTCGGGGACACTGAAGCTTTCTTT. The chain joins TRBV6-1 to TRBJ1-1; D ambiguous. Trimming took off 4 bases at V and 3 bases at J, with 6 bases between the two ends. This CDR3 comprises 12 residues. The germline gives CDR1 MNHNS, CDR2 SASEGT.

This rearrangement joins TRBV19 to TRBJ2-2, with TRBD1 identical over 11 bases. The J segment lost 7 bases and the V segment lost 3 bases, leaving 7 bases of the junction unmatched. The CDR3 has 16 amino acids. Germline V gene data show CDR1 as LNHDA and CDR2 as SQIVND (reference sequence). The DNA for the CDR3 is TGTGCCAGTAGTATTCAGGGGACAGGGGGGAGCGGGGAGCTGTTTTTT. Amino acids: CASSIQGTGGSGELFF.

This clone was observed a single time. The chain links TRBV6-5 to TRBJ1-6; D is possibly TRBD1 (6 bases). CDR3 length: 15 amino acids. The germline gives CDR1 MNHEY, CDR2 SVGAGI. The ends were cut back, 7 bases at V and 6 bases at J, with 16 bases in the middle. CDR3 in amino acids: CASTTRGYGNSPLHF. DNA of the CDR3: TGTGCCAGCACCACGAGGGGGTACGGTAATTCACCCCTCCACTTT.

V usage is TRBV28 and J usage is TRBJ1-5; D is undetermined. Germline V gives CDR1 MDHEN, CDR2 SYDVKM. V shed 5 bases and J shed 1 base, with 9 bases lying between them. This CDR3 region has 14 residues. In DNA, the CDR3 is TGTGCCAGCAGTCCCCCGGGGAGCAATCAGCCCCAGCATTTT. As protein: CASSPPGSNQPQHF.

The V and J genes are TRBV15 and TRBJ2-2, with TRBD1 matching 8 bases. The junction had 3 bases not matched to a gene; V was cut back by 3 bases and J by 6 bases. Germline values: CDR1 LNHNV, CDR2 YYDKDF (reference sequence). This CDR3 has 14 residues. The CDR3 coding sequence is TGTGCCACCAGCAGGGACAGGGCAGCCGGGGAGCTGTTTTTT. It encodes CATSRDRAAGELFF.